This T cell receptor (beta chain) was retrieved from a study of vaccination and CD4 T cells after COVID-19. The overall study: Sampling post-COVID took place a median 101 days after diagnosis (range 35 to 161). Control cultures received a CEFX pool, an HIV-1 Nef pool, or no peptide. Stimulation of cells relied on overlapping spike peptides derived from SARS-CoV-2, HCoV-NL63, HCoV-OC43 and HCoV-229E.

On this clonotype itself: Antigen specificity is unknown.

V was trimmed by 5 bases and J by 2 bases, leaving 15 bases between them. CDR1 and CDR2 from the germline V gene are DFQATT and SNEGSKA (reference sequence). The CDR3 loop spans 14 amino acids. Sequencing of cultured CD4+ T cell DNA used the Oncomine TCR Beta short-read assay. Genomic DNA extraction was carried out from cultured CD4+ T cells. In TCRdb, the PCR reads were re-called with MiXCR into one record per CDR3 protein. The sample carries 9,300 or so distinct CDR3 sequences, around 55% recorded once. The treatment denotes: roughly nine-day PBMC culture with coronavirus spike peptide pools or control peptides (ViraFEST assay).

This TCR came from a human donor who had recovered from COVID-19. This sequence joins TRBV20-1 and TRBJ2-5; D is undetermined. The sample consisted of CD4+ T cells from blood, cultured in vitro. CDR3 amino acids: CSALVRQAQETQYF. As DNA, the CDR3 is TGCAGTGCTCTAGTTAGGCAGGCACAAGAGACCCAGTACTTC.